Sequencing of this T cell receptor beta chain was carried out in a study of T cells in Graves' hyperthyroidism and ophthalmopathy. Findings and limits, study-wide: Most expanded thyroid clonotypes above 0.001 also appeared in blood. From stable hyperthyroidism, ophthalmopathy was set apart by a 13 V-J model.

Concerning this clonotype itself: Antigen: not known.

With duration under 3 months, ophthalmopathy was active: Clinical Activity Score at least 3, NOSPECS at least 4. Losses at the gene ends were 0 bases for V and 2 bases for J; bases not matched to a gene: 16. Germline V gene sequence: CDR1 MNHEY, CDR2 SVGEGT. This CDR3 has 20 residues. The investigators amplified TCR beta CDR3 regions from RNA transcripts. When the TCR CDR3 underwent first-round RT-PCR, the HTBI primer set was used. TCRdb recomputed calls from the multiplex PCR reads with MiXCR, one row per CDR3 protein. This sample has hundreds of thousands of distinct CDR3 sequences; roughly 14% occur once, and the top ten carry roughly 4.3%.

The sequenced sample was blood. The clonotype was recovered from a middle-aged woman with Graves' ophthalmopathy. V is TRBV6-2 or TRBV6-3 and J is TRBJ1-5; 7 nucleotides agree with TRBD1. CDR3 sequence reads: CASSYSGGGGIFEGNQPQHF. Written as DNA, the CDR3 is TGTGCCAGCAGTTACTCAGGAGGGGGCGGTATTTTTGAGGGCAATCAGCCCCAGCATTTT.